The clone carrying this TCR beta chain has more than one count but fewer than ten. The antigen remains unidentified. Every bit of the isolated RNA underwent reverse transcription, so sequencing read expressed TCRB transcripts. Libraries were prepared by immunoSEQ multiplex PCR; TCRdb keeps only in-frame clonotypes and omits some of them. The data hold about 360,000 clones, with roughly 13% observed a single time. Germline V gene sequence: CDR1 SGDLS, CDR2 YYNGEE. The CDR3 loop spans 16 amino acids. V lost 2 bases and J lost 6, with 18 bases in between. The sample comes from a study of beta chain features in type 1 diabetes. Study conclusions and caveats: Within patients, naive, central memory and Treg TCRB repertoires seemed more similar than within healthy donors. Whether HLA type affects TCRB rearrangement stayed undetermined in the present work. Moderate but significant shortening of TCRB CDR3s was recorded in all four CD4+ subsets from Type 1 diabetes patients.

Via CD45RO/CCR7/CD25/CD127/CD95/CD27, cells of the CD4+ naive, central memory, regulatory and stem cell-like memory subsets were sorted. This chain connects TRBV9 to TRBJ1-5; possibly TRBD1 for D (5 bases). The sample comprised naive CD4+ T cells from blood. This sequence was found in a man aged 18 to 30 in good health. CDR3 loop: CASSVRAGPGLQPQHF. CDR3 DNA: TGTGCCAGCAGCGTCCGAGCGGGGCCTGGCCTTCAGCCCCAGCATTTT.